This entry is about one T cell receptor (beta chain). Sequencing relied on immunoSEQ assay v3.0, run at survey level. Sequencing was performed with immunoSEQ multiplex PCR; in TCRdb, only in-frame clones are kept and a portion is missing. The sample holds some 26,000 clones, more than 75% seen once. Germline loops: CDR1 SGHNT, CDR2 YYREEE (reference sequence). The CDR3 consists of 14 residues. Trimming removed 0 bases at V and 0 bases at J, with 6 bases between. These data come from a study of long-term antiretroviral therapy in people with HIV. The starting material was unsorted PBMCs, obtained 2.9 years after starting antiretroviral therapy. The chain carries TRBV5-4 and TRBJ1-2; D is uncertain. This receptor was obtained from a man aged 50-59 years with HIV. CDR3 in DNA: TGTGCCAGCAGCTTGGAGGCAGCTAACTATGGCTACACCTTC. Amino acid sequence: CASSLEAANYGYTF.